This T cell receptor (beta chain) was observed in a study of T-cell reconstitution after alpha-beta-depleted transplantation in children. Researchers prepared the TCRbeta library using unique molecular identifiers, the study reports. TCRdb analysed the PCR reads with MiXCR anew, one entry per CDR3 protein. The repertoire includes around 600,000 distinct CDR3 sequences, about 21% of them detected once, and 13% to 15% sits in the top ten. Study-level results: Surviving recipient T cells and intrathymic progenitors accounted for some patients' high TCRbeta diversity at day 60.

This clonotype was counted ten times or more. Its matching antigen is unknown. The clonotype comes from a boy under three years old who had a stem cell transplant for acute myeloid leukemia, so the T cells may come from the graft donor. The sample was PBMCs, mostly from graft donor cells, taken 360 days after TCRalphabeta/CD19-depleted stem cell transplant.

The CDR3 reads CATSDSSTGGDGYTF. The DNA for the CDR3 is TGTGCCACCAGTGATTCGTCCACAGGGGGCGATGGCTACACCTTC. This sequence joins TRBV24-1 and TRBJ1-2; TRBD1 agrees at 9 bases. Germline loops: CDR1 KGHDR, CDR2 SFDVKD. The V gene end was trimmed by 2 bases and the J gene end by 6 bases; junction bases not matched to a gene: 6. This CDR3 has 15 amino acids.